This T cell receptor (beta chain) was found in a study of blood T cell repertoires in COVID-19. TCRdb's copy holds only in-frame clones and misses some; the assay was immunoSEQ multiplex PCR. The repertoire consists of some 320,000 clones, with approximately 91% occurring once and the leading ten covering 4.5% to 6.5%. Ages ranged from about 18 to 89 years, with residence in about two dozen US areas. Trimming pared 4 bases from V and 5 bases from J, leaving 5 bases between. This CDR3 is 12 amino acids long. The sample holds one count of this clone. The source is a man aged 55 to 70 who had recovered from COVID-19. Sample: PBMCs or T cells enriched from blood (not recorded which). The rearrangement links TRBV12-3 or TRBV12-4 to TRBJ2-2; possibly TRBD2 for D (5 bases). For the CDR3, the DNA is TGTGCCAGCAGTTGGGAGACCGGGGAGCTGTTTTTT. Protein sequence: CASSWETGELFF.